A single T cell receptor (beta chain) is shown here with its context. Its antigen is undetermined. The data derive from a study of T cell responses to AZD1222 COVID-19 vaccine. Looking at the study overall: Combined were second doses at about 4 or about 12 weeks.

General study findings and limits: Repertoires in all cases were sampled only once the peak T cell response had passed. At 160-218 and 743-854, vaccine-associated CD4 TCRs were dominant, and they spanned spike.

Profiling relied on immunoSEQ multiplex PCR, and the TCRdb table lists in-frame clones only, not all of them. The table has about 140,000 clones, roughly 92% seen once. CDR1 and CDR2 (germline): MDHEN, SYDVKM. This CDR3 is 12 amino acids long. Deletions cut 10 bases from V and 6 bases from J, with 15 bases between. The V and J genes are TRBV28 and TRBJ1-2, with D tentatively TRBD1 (6 bases). The source is an adult in good health. Sequences were derived from peripheral blood, sampled on day 0 of AZD1222 vaccination. The CDR3 sequence: CATEQGSNGYTF. Here the CDR3 DNA reads TGTGCCACCGAACAGGGAAGCAATGGCTACACCTTC.